This TCR beta chain stems from a study of blood T cell repertoires in COVID-19. Original methodology: Amplification with reference gene primers provided the estimates of nucleated cell counts. Some clones are missing from TCRdb's copy, which holds only in-frame ones; the method was immunoSEQ multiplex PCR. D and trimming come from the DNA, and the V and J calls and clone size come from that table. Among 200,000 to 250,000 clones listed, about 87% were seen once. Germline loops: CDR1 SGDLS, CDR2 YYNGEE. The CDR3 is 16 amino acids. V lost 3 bases, J lost 5 bases, and 20 bases lay in between. This clonotype was sampled from a woman in her 30s who had recovered from COVID-19. The material sequenced was PBMCs or T cells enriched from blood (not recorded which). The rearrangement joins TRBV9 to TRBJ2-5, with D hard to call. CDR3 residues: CASSGPLVGGTETQYF. The CDR3 coding sequence is TGTGCCAGCAGCGGCCCCCTCGTTGGCGGCACGGAGACCCAGTACTTC.